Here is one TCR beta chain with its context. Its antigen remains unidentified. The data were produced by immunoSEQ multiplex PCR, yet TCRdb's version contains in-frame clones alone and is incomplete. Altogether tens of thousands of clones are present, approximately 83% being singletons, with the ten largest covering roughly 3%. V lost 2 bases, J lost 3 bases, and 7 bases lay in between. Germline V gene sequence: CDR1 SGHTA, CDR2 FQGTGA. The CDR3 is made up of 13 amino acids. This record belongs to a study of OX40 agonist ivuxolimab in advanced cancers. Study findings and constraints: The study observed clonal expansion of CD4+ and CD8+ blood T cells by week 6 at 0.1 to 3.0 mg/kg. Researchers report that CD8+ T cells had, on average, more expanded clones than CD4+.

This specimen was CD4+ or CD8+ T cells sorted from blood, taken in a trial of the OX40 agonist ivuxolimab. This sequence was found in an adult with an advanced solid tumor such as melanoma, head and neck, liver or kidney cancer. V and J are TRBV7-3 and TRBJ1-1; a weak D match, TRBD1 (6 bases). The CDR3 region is CASSLEGDTEAFF. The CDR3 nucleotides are TGTGCCAGCAGCTTAGAGGGGGACACTGAAGCTTTCTTT.